The 5 T cell receptor beta chains below were found in one sample sequenced in a study of blood T cells in healthy people across ages. With a J-beta primer mix and a sample-barcoded 5' primer, a second PCR ran about 6 to 11 cycles. TCRdb recomputed calls from the 5' RACE reads with MiXCR, one row per CDR3 protein. The repertoire holds about 970,000 distinct CDR3 sequences, roughly 51% seen once, with over 20% in the top ten. Sequenced: blood. These TCRs come from a woman in her sixties in good health.

The chain has TRBV12-3 or TRBV12-4 and TRBJ1-1, with D possibly matching TRBD1 (6 bases). The CDR3 has 11 amino acids. V was shortened by 5 bases and J by 11 bases, with 12 bases between the two germline ends. CDR3 nucleotides: TGTGCCAGCAGTCTAACAGGGAGGGCTTTCTTT. Translation gives CASSLTGRAFF.

The chain employs TRBV20-1 and TRBJ1-6; TRBD1 aligns across 7 bases. In germline, CDR1 is DFQATT, CDR2 SNEGSKA (reference sequence). Losses at the gene ends were 5 bases for V and 7 bases for J; bases not matched to a gene: 5. This CDR3 spans 13 amino acids. CDR3 nucleotides: TGCAGTGCTCCGGGACAGACCAATTCACCCCTCCACTTT. Encoded protein: CSAPGQTNSPLHF.

The chain carries TRBV29-1 and TRBJ2-4, with TRBD1 matching over 8 bases. With V trimmed by 4 bases and J by 5 bases, 4 bases remained unmatched. CDR3 length equals 13 residues. The germline CDR1 and CDR2 sequences are SQVTM and ANQGSEA. For the CDR3, the DNA is TGCAGCGTTGGGGGGACAGGCCAAAACATTCAGTACTTC. It specifies CSVGGTGQNIQYF.

The chain links TRBV11-2 to TRBJ2-7; D is unclear. Germline assignment: CDR1 SGHAT and CDR2 FQNNGV. V was pared by 5 bases and J by 5 bases, with 19 bases between. This CDR3 spans 15 amino acids. This CDR3 is CASSLQGGVAHEQYF. The CDR3 DNA sequence: TGTGCCAGCAGCCTCCAAGGCGGCGTAGCCCACGAGCAGTACTTC.

The genes are TRBV12-3 or TRBV12-4 and TRBJ2-3; D not certain. The germline V and J ends were trimmed by 6 bases and 4 bases, with 17 bases remaining between them. This CDR3 is 15 amino acids long. DNA of the CDR3: TGTGCCAGCAGCTTGATTCACCCAGGCGCAGATACGCAGTATTTT. Translated: CASSLIHPGADTQYF.